This T cell receptor beta chain was captured in a study of T cells in Graves' hyperthyroidism and ophthalmopathy. Looking at the study overall: At the time of initial diagnosis and before any treatment, peripheral blood was collected.

Study conclusions and caveats: Blood samples included most of the expanded thyroid clonotypes exceeding 0.001.

Researchers took RNA transcripts and amplified the TCR beta CDR3 regions from them. The HTBI primer set was used in a first-round RT-PCR of the TCR CDR3. TCRdb re-called the multiplex PCR reads through MiXCR, storing one row per CDR3 protein. This table has 700,000 or so distinct CDR3 sequences, over 15% appearing once. This clonotype was seen at least ten times. Its antigen is undetermined. Among the patients, aged 18 to 65, hyperthyroidism was newly diagnosed and had lasted under 2 months. PBMCs came from 9 to 10 ml fresh peripheral blood. CDR1 is MGHDK, CDR2 SYGVNS, per germline. Trimming at V came to 7 bases and at J to 3 bases, leaving 6 bases not matched to a gene. The CDR3 has 14 residues.

This clonotype was obtained from a man aged 18 to 30 with Graves' hyperthyroidism. V gene TRBV25-1 combines with J gene TRBJ2-1; 7 bases align to TRBD1. Sequenced sample: blood. The CDR3 here is CASTHSGGYNEQFF. The CDR3 bases are TGTGCCAGCACCCATTCAGGGGGCTACAATGAGCAGTTCTTC.